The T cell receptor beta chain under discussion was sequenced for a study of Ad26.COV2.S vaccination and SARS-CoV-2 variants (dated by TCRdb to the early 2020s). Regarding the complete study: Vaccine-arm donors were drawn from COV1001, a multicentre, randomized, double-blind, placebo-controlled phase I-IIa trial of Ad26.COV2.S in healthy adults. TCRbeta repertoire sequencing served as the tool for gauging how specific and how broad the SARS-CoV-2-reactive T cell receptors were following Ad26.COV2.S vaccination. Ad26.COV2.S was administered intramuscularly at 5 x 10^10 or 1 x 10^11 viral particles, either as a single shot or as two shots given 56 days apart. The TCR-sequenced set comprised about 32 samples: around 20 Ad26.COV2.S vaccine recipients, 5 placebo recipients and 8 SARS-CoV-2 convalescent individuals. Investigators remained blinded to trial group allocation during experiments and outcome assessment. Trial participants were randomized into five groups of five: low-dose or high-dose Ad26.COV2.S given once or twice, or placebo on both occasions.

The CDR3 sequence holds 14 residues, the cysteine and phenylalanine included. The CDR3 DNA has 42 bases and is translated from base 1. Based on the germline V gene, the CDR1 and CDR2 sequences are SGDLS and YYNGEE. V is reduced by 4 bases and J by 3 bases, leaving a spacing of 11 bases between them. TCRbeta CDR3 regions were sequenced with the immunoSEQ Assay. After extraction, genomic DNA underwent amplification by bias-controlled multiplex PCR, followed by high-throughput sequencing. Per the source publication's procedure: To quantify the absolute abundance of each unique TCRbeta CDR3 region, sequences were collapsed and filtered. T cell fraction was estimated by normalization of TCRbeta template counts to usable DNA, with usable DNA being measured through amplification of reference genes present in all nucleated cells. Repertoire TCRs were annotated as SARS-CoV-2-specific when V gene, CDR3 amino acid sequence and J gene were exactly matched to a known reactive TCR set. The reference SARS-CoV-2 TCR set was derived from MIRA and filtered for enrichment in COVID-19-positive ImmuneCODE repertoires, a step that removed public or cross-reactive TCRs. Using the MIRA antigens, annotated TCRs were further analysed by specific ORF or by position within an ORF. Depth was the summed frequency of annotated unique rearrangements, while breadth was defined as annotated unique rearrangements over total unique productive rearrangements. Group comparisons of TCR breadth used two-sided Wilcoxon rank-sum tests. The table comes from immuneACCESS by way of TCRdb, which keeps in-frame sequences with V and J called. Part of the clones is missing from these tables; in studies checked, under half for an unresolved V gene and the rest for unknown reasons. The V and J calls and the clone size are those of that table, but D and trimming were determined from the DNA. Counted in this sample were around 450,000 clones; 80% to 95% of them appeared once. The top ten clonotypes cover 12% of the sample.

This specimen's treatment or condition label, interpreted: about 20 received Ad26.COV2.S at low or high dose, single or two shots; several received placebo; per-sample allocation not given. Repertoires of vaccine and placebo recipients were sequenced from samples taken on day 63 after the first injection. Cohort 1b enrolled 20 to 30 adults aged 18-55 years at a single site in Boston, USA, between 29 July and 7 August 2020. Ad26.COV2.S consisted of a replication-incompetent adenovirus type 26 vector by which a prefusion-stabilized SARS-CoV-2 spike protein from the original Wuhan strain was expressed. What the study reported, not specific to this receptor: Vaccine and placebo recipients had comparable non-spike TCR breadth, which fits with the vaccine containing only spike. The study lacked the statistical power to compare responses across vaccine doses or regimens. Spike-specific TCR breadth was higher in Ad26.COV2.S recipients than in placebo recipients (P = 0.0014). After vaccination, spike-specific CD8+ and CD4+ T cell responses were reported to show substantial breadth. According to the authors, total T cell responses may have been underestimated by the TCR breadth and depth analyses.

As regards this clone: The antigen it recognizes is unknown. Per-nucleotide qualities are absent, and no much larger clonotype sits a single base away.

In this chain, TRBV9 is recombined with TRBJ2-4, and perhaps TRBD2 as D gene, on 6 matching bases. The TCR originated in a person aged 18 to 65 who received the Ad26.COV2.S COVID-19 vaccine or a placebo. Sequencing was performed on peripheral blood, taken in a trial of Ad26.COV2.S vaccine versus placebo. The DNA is TGTGCCAGCAGCCTCGGGAGTGACAAAAACATTCAGTACTTC. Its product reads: CASSLGSDKNIQYF.